The source of this T cell receptor (beta chain) is a study of T cell clonality in common variable immunodeficiency. Ten or more counts support this clone. Profiled with immunoSEQ multiplex PCR; TCRdb holds only in-frame clones, not every one. In total the sample includes tens of thousands of clones, none of them seen once. Material for sequencing was peripheral blood mononuclear cells. The TCR was taken from a person aged 18-70 years in good health.

CDR3 DNA, as far as it was read: TGTGCCAGTAGTTCGCGGGTTTCCCGGTATTACAATGAG. It specifies CASSSRVSRYYNE. The CDR3 in full is CASSSRVSRYYNEQFF. V and J are TRBV19 and TRBJ2-1; tentative D call: TRBD2 (5 bases). The missing CDR3 end, 3 residues past where the read stops, is filled in from the germline J gene. Trimming shortened V by 5 bases and J by 4 bases, and 18 bases separated the two germline ends. The germline V gene encodes CDR1 LNHDA and CDR2 SQIVND (reference sequence). The CDR3 consists of 16 residues.